This T cell receptor (beta chain) came from a study of beta chain features in type 1 diabetes (dated by TCRdb to between 2018 and 2020). Regarding the research as a whole: No differences in mean age, gender distribution, total cell number or subset yield were found between patients and healthy donors. Naive and central memory subsets were obtained from all 30 or so donors, but regulatory and stem cell-like memory subsets were isolated from only 8 patients and roughly eight healthy donors. In the study, TCRB repertoires of sorted circulating CD4+ T cell subsets from recently diagnosed type 1 diabetes patients were compared with those of matched healthy donors. A total of roughly 99 million sorted cells were examined across all samples, and the number of cells per subset was strongly correlated with RNA yield. The paper's findings and limits, for the study overall: Because cDNA was sequenced instead of genomic DNA, activated cells with high expression could be over-represented, although the groups did not differ in activation or CD3 levels. PCR may preferentially amplify shorter templates, but because patient and control samples were amplified and corrected together, any resulting skew would affect both groups equally. A moderate but significant shortening of TCRB CDR3 length was observed in type 1 diabetes patients in all four CD4+ subsets. Because the HLA sub-analyses included only small numbers of individuals, any influence of HLA type on TCRB rearrangement was left unresolved. Naive, central memory and regulatory TCRB repertoires appeared to be more alike among patients than among healthy donors. At VDJ recombination sites, type 1 diabetes patients had fewer insertions and more deleted nucleotides, which implies abnormalities in thymic rearrangement.

Trimming costs V 6 bases and J 0 bases, and their ends lie 9 bases apart. The CDR3 covers 14 residues, taking in both the cysteine and the phenylalanine. Here the CDR3 DNA is all that survives: 42 bases in frame from base 1. CDR1 is given as LNHDA and CDR2 as SQIVND, both from the germline V gene (reference sequence). Points on this clone: Its antigen has not been determined. Within one base of it there is no much larger clone, and no base qualities were kept.

All of the isolated RNA was reverse transcribed with the High Capacity cDNA Reverse Transcription Kit, so expressed TCRB transcripts were sequenced. Deep immunoSEQ sequencing was applied to naive, central memory and regulatory T cell samples, giving an average of about 3.6 million total reads per sample. After sorted cells were lysed in RLT buffer, RNA was extracted with DNase-treated RNeasy Micro or Mini kits, with the choice depending on cell number. Each cell subset was processed separately to prevent cross-contamination, with patient and healthy donor samples processed together. The immunoSEQ multiplex PCR was used to amplify TCRB sequences from cDNA, yielding 87-bp fragments that span the CDR3 region. Amplicons were sequenced on the Illumina HiSeq platform. On the authors' methods: Synthetic template baselines were used to correct PCR bias computationally, reads within Hamming distance 2 were collapsed, and singletons that could not be merged were discarded. Reads were aligned to IMGT to assign V, D and J genes, CDR3 length, and insertions or deletions at six rearrangement sites. Within each subset, clonotype counts were normalized to sorted cell number, after which true diversity and Gini coefficients were computed with the tcR R package. The overlap coefficient, calculated on TCRB nucleotide sequences, was used to measure repertoire sharing. TCRdb provides this immuneACCESS table in a form limited to in-frame rearrangements. Some clones are lacking; in checked studies, under half of them reflect an unresolved V gene, and why the rest are absent is not known. V, J and clone size are those of that table, while D and trimming were read from the DNA. In all, the sample holds 150,000 to 160,000 clones, and approximately 12% of those were seen once. The top ten hold about 1.9% of the sample.

From each donor, a single peripheral blood sample of about 110 mL on average was drawn into heparinised tubes. Using a panel that included CD45RO, CCR7, CD25, CD127, CD95 and CD27, naive, central memory, regulatory and stem cell-like memory CD4+ T cells were sorted on a BD FACSAria II. A purity above 98% was achieved for all sorted populations. PBMCs were separated immediately by Lymphoprep density gradient centrifugation and were stained directly, without being cultured. So that batch effects would be minimized, each experiment stained and sorted samples in pairs, pairing one healthy donor with one patient.

The sample comprised central memory CD4+ T cells from blood. The TCR comes from a man between 18 and 29 years old in good health. This sequence uses TRBV19 and TRBJ1-5; no D gene call is confident. The CDR3 protein is CASSKEDSNQPQHF. The nucleotide sequence reads TGTGCCAGTAGCAAAGAGGATAGCAATCAGCCCCAGCATTTT.